Listed here are 28 T cell receptor beta chains from one sample, sequenced in a study of blood T cell repertoires in COVID-19. Method: immunoSEQ multiplex PCR; TCRdb's copy keeps in-frame clones and lacks some. The sample contains some 97,000 clones, around four fifths of which appear only once. Material: peripheral blood. The origin of the receptors is an older man with active or convalescent COVID-19.

V gene TRBV6-2 or TRBV6-3 combines with J gene TRBJ2-7, with 9 bases that match TRBD2. The V and J ends lost 0 bases and 4 bases, in that order; junction bases with no gene match: 4. This CDR3 is 15 amino acids long. The germline V gene has CDR1 MNHEY and CDR2 SVGEGT. The CDR3 sequence is CASSYSPTSGYEQYF. For the CDR3, the DNA is TGTGCCAGCAGTTACTCGCCCACTAGCGGGTACGAGCAGTACTTC.

This chain uses TRBV24-1 with TRBJ1-1; D might be TRBD1 (6 bases). The CDR3 totals 13 residues. Trimming took 7 bases from V and 5 from J, leaving 13 bases between them. The V gene's germline CDR1 is KGHDR and CDR2 SFDVKD. The CDR3 spells CATRGAGATEAFF. The CDR3 DNA follows: TGTGCCACCAGGGGGGCCGGGGCAACTGAAGCTTTCTTT.

Regarding this clone: At one end, the junction sequence differs from germline, possibly due to a read error. The V call is TRBV7-7, the J call TRBJ1-1; the D gene is possibly TRBD1 (5 bases). The germline V gene encodes CDR1 SSHAT and CDR2 FNYEAQ (reference sequence). The CDR3 has 17 amino acids. The CDR3 DNA reads as TGTGCTAGCAGCCCAATGCGGGTGGGGGGTTTGGGCACTGAAGCTTTCTTT. Encoded protein: CASSPMRVGGLGTEAFF.

V and J are TRBV7-3 and TRBJ1-5; TRBD1 is a possible D gene (6 bases). With 2 bases removed from V and 0 bases from J, the gap between germline ends came to 14 bases. Per the germline V gene, CDR1 is SGHTA and CDR2 is FQGTGA. This CDR3 has 17 residues. The CDR3 spells CASSLFLQGYSNQPQHF. In nucleotides, the CDR3 is TGTGCCAGCAGCTTATTTCTCCAGGGGTATAGCAATCAGCCCCAGCATTTT.

This rearrangement joins TRBV5-1 to TRBJ1-1; a weak D match, TRBD1 (6 bases). Trimming took off 2 bases at V and 4 bases at J, with 12 bases between the two ends. The CDR3 runs to 14 residues. Germline V gene sequence: CDR1 SGHRS, CDR2 YFSETQ. CDR3 sequence (DNA): TGCGCCAGCAGCTTTTACGACAGGAGCACTGAAGCTTTCTTT. It specifies CASSFYDRSTEAFF.

The sample holds one count of this clone. The rearrangement uses TRBV19 and TRBJ1-1; tentatively, D is TRBD1 (6 bases). CDR3 length: 14 residues. V was clipped by 3 bases and J by 10 bases, with 18 bases between them. Germline CDR1 reads LNHDA; CDR2 reads SQIVND (reference sequence). The CDR3 DNA reads TGTGCCAGTAGTATGCAGGACAGCCGGGGCGGAGCTTTCTTT. Translation gives CASSMQDSRGGAFF.

The V call is TRBV2, the J call TRBJ2-4, with TRBD2 matching 7 bases. The length of the CDR3 is 14 residues. Germline CDR1 and CDR2: SNHLY and FYNNEI. The trim removed 5 bases at V and 9 bases at J, leaving 10 bases unmatched. The CDR3 sequence is CASSLQGGRGIQYF. The CDR3 DNA reads TGTGCCAGCAGTCTTCAGGGAGGGAGAGGCATTCAGTACTTC.

This sequence joins TRBV6-6 and TRBJ2-3; 13 bases match TRBD2. The CDR3 sequence is 15 residues long. Germline CDR1 MNHNY, CDR2 SVGAGI (reference sequence). Losses at the gene ends were 4 bases for V and 6 bases for J; bases not matched to a gene: 4. CDR3 sequence reads: CASSFGLAGEDTQYF. The CDR3 bases are TGTGCCAGCAGTTTTGGACTAGCGGGAGAGGATACGCAGTATTTT.

The rearrangement joins TRBV3-1 (or the pseudogene TRBV3-2) to TRBJ1-4, with D unresolved. Trimming pared 0 bases from V and 10 bases from J, leaving 12 bases between. The germline CDR1 and CDR2 sequences are LGHDT and YNNKEL (reference sequence). The CDR3 is made up of 14 amino acids. The CDR3 sequence: CASSQESRLGKLFF. The CDR3 coding sequence is TGTGCCAGCAGCCAAGAGTCGCGCCTCGGAAAACTGTTTTTT.

This chain joins TRBV7-3 and TRBJ1-1, with 9 nucleotides matching TRBD1. CDR3 size: 16 residues. The ends lost 4 bases at V and 7 bases at J; junction bases unmatched: 13. Germline V gene lookup returns CDR1 SGHTA and CDR2 FQGTGA. The CDR3 bases are TGTGCCAGCAGCTCTACCACGGACAGGGGATCCAATGAAGCTTTCTTT. This sequence encodes CASSSTTDRGSNEAFF.

This clone was recorded a few times. This chain connects TRBV6-5 to TRBJ2-1; 8 bases are shared with TRBD1. This CDR3 is built from 15 residues. The V gene's germline CDR1 is MNHEY and CDR2 SVGAGI. V shed 7 bases, J shed 4 bases, and the junction held 9 bases outside the gene matches. The chain's CDR3 is CASNSRTGRYNEQFF. The DNA for the CDR3 is TGTGCCAGCAATTCCCGGACAGGGCGGTACAATGAGCAGTTCTTC.

The chain carries TRBV6-6 and TRBJ2-7; TRBD2 matches 7 bases. The CDR3 has 12 amino acids. The trim removed 6 bases at V and 5 bases at J, leaving 4 bases unmatched. In germline, CDR1 is MNHNY, CDR2 SVGAGI (reference sequence). The CDR3 DNA reads TGTGCCAGCAGCCCGGGGGGAAACGAGCAGTACTTC. Protein sequence: CASSPGGNEQYF.

This clone was seen only once. The rearrangement links TRBV28 to TRBJ1-3; unclear D gene. Germline CDR1 and CDR2: MDHEN and SYDVKM. The CDR3 has 14 amino acids. V was clipped by 7 bases and J by 4 bases, with 14 bases between them. CDR3: CASTETAEGNTIYF. Written as DNA, the CDR3 is TGTGCCAGCACCGAGACGGCGGAGGGAAACACCATATATTTT.

This clone appeared once. The chain joins TRBV18 to TRBJ2-7; no definite D call. The length of the CDR3 is 11 residues. Germline V gene sequence: CDR1 KGHSH, CDR2 LQKENI. V lost 5 bases and J 3 bases, leaving 5 bases between the germline ends. In DNA, the CDR3 is TGTGCCAGCTCAACTAACTACGAGCAGTACTTC. Its protein product is CASSTNYEQYF. Using reference TRBV18 and TRBJ2-7 for the parts outside the CDR3, the full variable domain is NAGVMQNPRHLVRRRGQEARLRCSPMKGHSHVYWYRQLPEEGLKFMVYLQKENIIDESGMPKERFSAEFPKEGPSILRIQQVVRGDSAAYFCASSTNYEQYFGPGTRLTVT.

This clone has at least ten counts. The chain carries TRBV5-6 and TRBJ1-5; 9 positions match TRBD1. After removal of 3 bases from V and 7 bases from J, the junction contained 8 bases not matched to a gene. This CDR3 is 15 amino acids long. Germline CDR1 and CDR2: SGHDT and YYEEEE. The CDR3, as DNA: TGTGCCAGCAGCTCCCGGGGACAGGGTCGCCAGCCCCAGCATTTT. Amino acids: CASSSRGQGRQPQHF.

The rearrangement links TRBV10-3 to TRBJ1-2; D may be TRBD1 (5 bases). CDR1 and CDR2 (germline): ENHRY, SYGVKD. The CDR3 has 13 amino acids. With 11 bases removed from V and 2 bases from J, the gap between germline ends came to 15 bases. CDR3 in amino acids: CAGRGERNYGYTF. CDR3 sequence (DNA): TGTGCCGGACGGGGGGAACGAAACTATGGCTACACCTTC.

The chain joins TRBV7-8 to TRBJ1-6, with D possibly being TRBD1 (5 bases). The CDR3 runs 15 residues. V lost 1 base to trimming and J lost 9 bases, with 13 bases between them. CDR1 SGHVS and CDR2 FQNEAQ come from the germline V gene. The CDR3 sequence is CASSLGGGGRSPLHF. CDR3 coding DNA: TGTGCCAGCAGCTTAGGGGGGGGAGGGCGTTCACCCCTCCACTTT. The full variable domain, completed using reference TRBV7-8 and TRBJ1-6, is GAGVSQSPRYKVAKRGQDVALRCDPISGHVSLFWYQQALGQGPEFLTYFQNEAQLDKSGLPSDRFFAERPEGSVSTLKIQRTQQEDSAVYLCASSLGGGGRSPLHFGNGTRLTVT.

This clone was recorded only once. The chain uses TRBV4-3 and TRBJ2-1; the match to TRBD2 covers 10 bases. Trimming took 5 bases from V and 7 from J; bases not matched to a gene: 11. Germline V gives CDR1 LGHNA, CDR2 YSLEER. The CDR3 consists of 16 residues. The DNA of the CDR3 is TGCGCCAGCAGCGAAGTAAGAGCGGGGGGGCGTAATGAGCAGTTCTTC. It codes for CASSEVRAGGRNEQFF.

The CDR3 DNA is TGTGCCAGCAGTTACGCAACAGGGCGGGCCACTGAAGCTTTCTTT. Its protein is CASSYATGRATEAFF. The J gene is TRBJ1-1, the V gene TRBV6-5; D possibly corresponds to TRBD1 (6 bases). This CDR3 spans 15 amino acids. From germline, CDR1 is MNHEY and CDR2 SVGAGI. Trimming left V 2 bases short and J 4 bases short, with 14 bases between.

V gene TRBV14 combines with J gene TRBJ2-3; 12 bases map to TRBD2. In germline, CDR1 is SGHDN, CDR2 FVKESK. CDR3 length equals 16 residues. The V and J ends lost 5 bases and 2 bases, in that order; junction bases with no gene match: 5. The CDR3 nucleotides are TGTGCCAGCAGCGGTCCTAGCGGGAGGGCCACAGATACGCAGTATTTT. Translated, it gives CASSGPSGRATDTQYF.

This clone came up once. The rearrangement links TRBV5-1 to TRBJ2-1; maybe TRBD2 (6 bases). Germline CDR1 reads SGHRS; CDR2 reads YFSETQ. V lost 4 bases and J 8 bases, leaving 13 bases between the germline ends. The CDR3 is 13 residues long. In nucleotides, the CDR3 is TGCGCCAGCAGCCGCCTCGGGGGAGATGAGCAGTTCTTC. Translated: CASSRLGGDEQFF.

The chain joins TRBV28 to TRBJ1-5; a possible D gene is TRBD1 (5 bases). Trimming took 3 bases from V and 5 from J, leaving 14 bases between them. Germline V CDR1 and CDR2: MDHEN, SYDVKM. The CDR3 runs to 15 residues. The CDR3 region is CASSFPQGTHQPQHF. The CDR3 DNA reads as TGTGCCAGCAGTTTCCCTCAGGGTACCCATCAGCCCCAGCATTTT.

The V call is TRBV12-3 or TRBV12-4, the J call TRBJ1-1, with D maybe TRBD1 (5 bases). The V and J ends lost 3 bases and 9 bases respectively, with 11 bases between them. There are 12 residues in the CDR3. The CDR3 loop is CASSFAKGQAFF. The CDR3 nucleotides are TGTGCCAGCAGTTTCGCAAAGGGGCAAGCTTTCTTT.

The V gene is TRBV24-1, the J gene TRBJ1-1; 8 nucleotides match TRBD1. The CDR3 totals 15 residues. Germline V CDR1 and CDR2: KGHDR, SFDVKD. After removal of 4 bases from V and 5 bases from J, the junction contained 8 bases not matched to a gene. CDR3: CATSETGGLRTEAFF. The CDR3 DNA sequence: TGTGCCACCAGTGAAACAGGGGGGTTGAGAACTGAAGCTTTCTTT.

J is TRBJ1-5 and V is TRBV28; 8 nucleotides match TRBD1. This CDR3 is built from 18 residues. Germline lookup yields CDR1 MDHEN and CDR2 SYDVKM. V lost 6 bases to trimming and J lost 1 base; unmatched junction nucleotides: 14. CDR3 coding DNA: TGTGCCAGCAGCTCTCCCGGGACAGGTTATCAGAGCAATCAGCCCCAGCATTTT. It yields the protein CASSSPGTGYQSNQPQHF.

The J gene is TRBJ2-3, the V gene TRBV5-5, with TRBD2 as a possible D gene (6 bases). CDR1 and CDR2 from the germline V gene are SGHKS and YYEKEE (reference sequence). The ends were cut back, 0 bases at V and 2 bases at J, with 13 bases in the middle. CDR3 length equals 16 residues. The CDR3 protein is CASSLANSGTTDTQYF. Written as DNA, the CDR3 is TGTGCCAGCAGCTTGGCCAATAGCGGAACCACAGATACGCAGTATTTT.

J is TRBJ1-3 and V is TRBV3-1 (or the pseudogene TRBV3-2); D is ambiguous. CDR1 and CDR2 (germline): LGHDT, YNNKEL (reference sequence). V was cut by 1 base and J by 9 bases, with 10 bases left in between. The CDR3 consists of 13 residues. CDR3 DNA: TGTGCCAGCAGCCAAGGTCATGGCGGCACCATATATTTT. This translates into CASSQGHGGTIYF.

The chain recombines TRBV7-2 with TRBJ1-5; D is unclear. The CDR3 has 13 amino acids. The ends were cut back, 5 bases at V and 5 bases at J, with 10 bases in the middle. Germline V lookup: CDR1 SGHTA, CDR2 FQGNSA. CDR3 DNA: TGTGCCAGCAGCCGCGGCGTATATCAGCCCCAGCATTTT. Translating gives CASSRGVYQPQHF.